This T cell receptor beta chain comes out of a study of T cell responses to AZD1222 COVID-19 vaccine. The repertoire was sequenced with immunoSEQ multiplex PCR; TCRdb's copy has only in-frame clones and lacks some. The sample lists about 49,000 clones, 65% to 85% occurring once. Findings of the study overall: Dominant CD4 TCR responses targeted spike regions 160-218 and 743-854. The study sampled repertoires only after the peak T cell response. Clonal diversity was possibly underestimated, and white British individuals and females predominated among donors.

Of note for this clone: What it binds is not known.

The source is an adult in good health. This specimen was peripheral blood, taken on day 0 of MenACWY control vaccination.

The CDR3 DNA reads TGTGCCAGCAGGATCGGACAGGGGGCTAACGGGGAGCTGTTTTTT. Residues: CASRIGQGANGELFF. This chain connects TRBV6-1 to TRBJ2-2; the match to TRBD1 covers 11 bases. With 6 bases clipped from V and 7 bases from J, the junction kept 7 bases outside the gene matches. Germline lookup yields CDR1 MNHNS and CDR2 SASEGT. The CDR3 length is 15 residues.